This TCR beta chain was sequenced in a study of blood T cell repertoires in COVID-19. Study-wide background: The United States, Italy and Spain supplied acute and convalescent COVID-19 samples. PBMCs, B-cell-depleted T cells, or T cells provided the cDNA or gDNA that made up the material.

In the authors' workflow: Amplification of reference gene primers provided the estimated nucleated cell counts. Data came from immunoSEQ multiplex PCR; TCRdb stores just in-frame clones and leaves some out. That table gives V, J and clone size, and the DNA gave D and trimming. The table has more than 300,000 clones, around 87% seen once; the top ten hold roughly 1%. The CDR3 consists of 13 residues. The germline V gene has CDR1 MDHEN and CDR2 SYDVKM. V lost 4 bases and J lost 5, with 11 bases in between. While infection was still active, Seattle patients were enrolled and then followed longitudinally.

The sequenced sample was peripheral blood. The sequence was collected from a middle-aged woman with COVID-19, enrolled during active disease. The V and J genes are TRBV28 and TRBJ2-5; no definite D call. The CDR3 here is CASSSPPSETQYF. CDR3 coding DNA: TGTGCCAGCAGTTCCCCGCCAAGCGAGACCCAGTACTTC.